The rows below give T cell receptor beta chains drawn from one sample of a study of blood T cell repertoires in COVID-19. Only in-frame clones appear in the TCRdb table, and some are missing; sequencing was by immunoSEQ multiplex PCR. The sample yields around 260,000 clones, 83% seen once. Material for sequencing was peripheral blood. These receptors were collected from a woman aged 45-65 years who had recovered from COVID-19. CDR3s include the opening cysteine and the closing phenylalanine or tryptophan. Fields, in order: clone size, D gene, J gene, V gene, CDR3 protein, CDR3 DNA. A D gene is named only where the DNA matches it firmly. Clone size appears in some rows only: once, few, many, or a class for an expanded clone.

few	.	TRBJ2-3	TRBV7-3	CASSLMSADTQYF	TGTGCCAGCAGCTTAATGTCGGCAGATACGCAGTATTTT
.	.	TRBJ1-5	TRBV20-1	CSAAGQPQHF	TGCAGTGCCGCAGGACAGCCCCAGCATTTT
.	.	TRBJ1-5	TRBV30	CAWSGGRYQPQHF	TGTGCCTGGAGTGGTGGCAGATATCAGCCCCAGCATTTT
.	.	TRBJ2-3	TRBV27	CASSPSPDFGIYTQYF	TGTGCCAGCAGTCCGTCCCCGGACTTCGGAATATATACGCAGTATTTT
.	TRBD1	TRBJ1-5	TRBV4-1	CASRTGESSNQPQHF	TGCGCCAGCAGAACAGGGGAGAGTAGCAATCAGCCCCAGCATTTT
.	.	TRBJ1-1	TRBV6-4	CASSAQRDTEAFF	TGTGCCAGCAGCGCCCAGAGGGACACTGAAGCTTTCTTT
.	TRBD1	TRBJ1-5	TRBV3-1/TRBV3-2	CASSLKPGQGIYSNQPQHF	TGTGCCAGCAGCTTAAAGCCGGGACAGGGGATCTATAGCAATCAGCCCCAGCATTTT
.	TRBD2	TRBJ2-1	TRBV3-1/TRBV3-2	CASSHPTGTSGRRGEQFF	TGTGCCAGCAGCCACCCAACCGGGACTAGCGGGAGGAGGGGAGAGCAGTTCTTC
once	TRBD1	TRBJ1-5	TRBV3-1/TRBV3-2	CASSQGGQGWRNQPQHF	TGTGCCAGCAGCCAAGGGGGACAGGGTTGGCGAAATCAGCCCCAGCATTTT
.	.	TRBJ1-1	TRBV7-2	CASSSFPRGAGNTEAFF	TGTGCCAGCAGCTCTTTCCCTCGGGGAGCAGGTAACACTGAAGCTTTCTTT
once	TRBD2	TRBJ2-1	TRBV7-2	CASSLRPGTSGSRHNEQFF	TGTGCCAGCAGCTTACGCCCCGGGACTAGCGGGAGTCGGCACAATGAGCAGTTCTTC
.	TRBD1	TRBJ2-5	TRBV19	CASSMAGGFGETQYF	TGTGCCAGTAGTATGGCAGGGGGCTTCGGAGAGACCCAGTACTTC
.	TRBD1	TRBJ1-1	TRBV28	CASIPPGQGNTEAFF	TGTGCCAGCATCCCGCCGGGACAGGGAAACACTGAAGCTTTCTTT
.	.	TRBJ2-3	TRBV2	CASGGRASGLTSTDTQYF	TGTGCCAGCGGGGGGCGGGCTAGCGGTCTTACAAGCACAGATACGCAGTATTTT
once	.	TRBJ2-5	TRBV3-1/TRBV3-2	CASRERGTQETQYF	TGTGCCAGCAGGGAAAGGGGGACACAAGAGACCCAGTACTTC
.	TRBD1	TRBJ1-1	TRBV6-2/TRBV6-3	CASSTPPGGRTEAFF	TGTGCCAGCAGTACCCCGCCAGGGGGCCGCACTGAAGCTTTCTTT
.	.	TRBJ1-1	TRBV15	CATSRDRKGGTEAFF	TGTGCCACCAGCAGAGATAGGAAAGGGGGTACTGAAGCTTTCTTT
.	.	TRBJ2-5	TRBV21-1	CASSLEASGQETQYF	TGTGCCAGCAGCCTGGAGGCTAGCGGACAAGAGACCCAGTACTTC
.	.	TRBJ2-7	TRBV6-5	CASSYSVRAVEQYF	TGTGCCAGCAGTTACTCGGTCAGGGCAGTCGAGCAGTACTTC
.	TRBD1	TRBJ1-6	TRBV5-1	CASSSDRGNSPLHF	TGCGCCAGCAGCTCGGACAGGGGGAATTCACCCCTCCACTTT
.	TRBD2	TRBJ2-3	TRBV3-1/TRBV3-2	CASSPTSGATDTQYF	TGTGCCAGCAGCCCCACTAGCGGGGCCACCGATACGCAGTATTTT
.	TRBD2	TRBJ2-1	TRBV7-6	CASSFGAGGNNEQFF	TGTGCCAGCAGCTTTGGAGCGGGGGGAAACAATGAGCAGTTCTTC
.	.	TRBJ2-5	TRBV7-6	CASSSMGTSQETQYF	TGTGCCAGCAGCTCGATGGGGACTTCGCAAGAGACCCAGTACTTC
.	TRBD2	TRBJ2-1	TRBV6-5	CASSPQAGSYNEQFF	TGTGCCAGCAGTCCACAAGCGGGATCCTACAATGAGCAGTTCTTC
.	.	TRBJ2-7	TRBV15	CATSMQSSYEQYF	TGTGCCACCAGCATGCAGTCCTCCTACGAGCAGTACTTC
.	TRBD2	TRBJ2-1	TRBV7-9	CASSLEGLAGLFEQFF	TGTGCCAGCAGCTTAGAAGGTCTAGCGGGGTTGTTCGAGCAGTTCTTC
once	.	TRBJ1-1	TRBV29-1	CSVESKFGTEAFF	TGCAGCGTTGAATCGAAGTTCGGGACTGAAGCTTTCTTT
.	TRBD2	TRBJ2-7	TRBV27	CASSLAGGNYEQYF	TGTGCCAGCAGCCTAGCGGGAGGGAACTACGAGCAGTACTTC
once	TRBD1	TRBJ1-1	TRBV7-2	CASIPGTGENTEAFF	TGTGCCAGCATCCCCGGGACAGGAGAGAACACTGAAGCTTTCTTT
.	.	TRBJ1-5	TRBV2	CASRAGGRGNQPQHF	TGTGCCAGCAGAGCTGGCGGACGAGGGAATCAGCCCCAGCATTTT
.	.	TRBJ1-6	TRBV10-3	CAISGEVDNSPLHF	TGTGCCATCAGCGGGGAAGTGGACAATTCACCCCTCCACTTT
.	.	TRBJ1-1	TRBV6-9	CPQQVELHVTEAFF	TGTCCGCAGCAAGTGGAGCTTCACGTCACTGAAGCTTTCTTT
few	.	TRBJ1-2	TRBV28	CASSYREGHGYTF	TGTGCCAGCAGTTATAGGGAGGGCCATGGCTACACCTTC
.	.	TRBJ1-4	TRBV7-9	CASSRDFNEKLFF	TGTGCCAGCAGCAGGGACTTTAATGAAAAACTGTTTTTT
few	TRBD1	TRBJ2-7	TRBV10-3	CAIRGQGPGRQYF	TGTGCCATCCGGGGACAGGGACCAGGGCGGCAGTACTTC
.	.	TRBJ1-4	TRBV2	CASRTLSRANEKLFF	TGTGCCAGCAGGACCTTGTCCAGGGCTAATGAAAAACTGTTTTTT
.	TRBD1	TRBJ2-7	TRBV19	CASSISGTGISYEQYF	TGTGCCAGTAGTATCTCAGGGACAGGGATCTCCTACGAGCAGTACTTC
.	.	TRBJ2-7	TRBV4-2	CASSQGPLSATYEQYF	TGTGCCAGCAGCCAAGGCCCTCTTAGCGCCACCTACGAGCAGTACTTC
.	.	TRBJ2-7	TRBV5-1	CASSLDAGRYYEQYF	TGCGCCAGCAGCTTGGACGCGGGGAGGTACTACGAGCAGTACTTC
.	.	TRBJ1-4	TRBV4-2	CASSQGQPGEKLFF	TGTGCCAGCAGCCAAGGACAGCCAGGCGAAAAACTGTTTTTT
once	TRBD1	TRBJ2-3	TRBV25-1	CASSEPGQGTDTQYF	TGTGCCAGCAGTGAACCGGGACAGGGGACAGATACGCAGTATTTT
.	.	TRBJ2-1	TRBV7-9	CASSLVQGTYNEQFF	TGTGCCAGCAGCTTAGTGCAGGGTACCTACAATGAGCAGTTCTTC
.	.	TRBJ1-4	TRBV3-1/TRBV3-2	CASSHWGIGEKLFF	TGTGCCAGCAGCCATTGGGGCATCGGTGAAAAACTGTTTTTT
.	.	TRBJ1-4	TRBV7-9	CASSEGATNEKLFF	TGTGCCAGCAGTGAAGGAGCAACTAATGAAAAACTGTTTTTT
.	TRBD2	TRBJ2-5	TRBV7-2	CASSFRLAGGKTQYF	TGTGCCAGCAGCTTCAGACTAGCGGGAGGAAAGACCCAGTACTTC
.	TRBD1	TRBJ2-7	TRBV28	CASNSGTVSLEQYF	TGTGCCAGCAACTCCGGGACAGTTTCTCTCGAGCAGTACTTC
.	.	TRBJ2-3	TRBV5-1	CASSFESTDTQYF	TGCGCCAGCAGCTTTGAGAGCACAGATACGCAGTATTTT
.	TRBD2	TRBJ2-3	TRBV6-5	CASRRTLAGDTQYF	TGTGCCAGCAGGAGGACACTAGCGGGAGATACGCAGTATTTT
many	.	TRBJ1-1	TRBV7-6	CASSVTGAWNTEAFF	TGTGCCAGCAGCGTTACAGGAGCGTGGAACACTGAAGCTTTCTTT
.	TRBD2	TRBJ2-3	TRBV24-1	CATSDPGTSGGSKHF	TGTGCCACCAGTGATCCAGGGACTAGCGGGGGCAGTAAGCATTTT
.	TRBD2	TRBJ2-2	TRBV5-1	CASSEASGSPGELFF	TGCGCCAGCAGCGAAGCTAGCGGGAGTCCCGGGGAGCTGTTTTTT
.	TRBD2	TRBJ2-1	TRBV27	CASSLFLAGLRFF	TGTGCCAGCAGTTTATTCCTAGCGGGATTGCGGTTCTTC
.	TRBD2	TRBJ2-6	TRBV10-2	CASSGLAGANVLTF	TGCGCCAGCTCTGGACTAGCTGGGGCCAACGTCCTGACTTTC
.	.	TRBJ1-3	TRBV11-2	CASSLLLGSSGNTIYF	TGTGCCAGCAGCTTACTCCTCGGGTCCTCTGGAAACACCATATATTTT
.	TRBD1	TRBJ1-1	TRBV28	CASSPAGGEGVGTEAFF	TGTGCCAGCAGCCCAGCAGGGGGCGAGGGTGTCGGCACTGAAGCTTTCTTT
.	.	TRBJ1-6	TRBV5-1	CASSLDGPGGNSPLHF	TGCGCCAGCAGCTTGGACGGCCCCGGGGGGAATTCACCCCTCCACTTT
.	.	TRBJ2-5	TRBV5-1	CASSERTNQETQYF	TGCGCCAGCAGTGAGAGAACCAACCAAGAGACCCAGTACTTC
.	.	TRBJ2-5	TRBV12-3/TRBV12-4	CASSLRSGETQYF	TGTGCCAGCAGTTTAAGATCAGGGGAGACCCAGTACTTC
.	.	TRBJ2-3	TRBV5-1	CASSPTSTDTQYF	TGCGCCAGCAGCCCAACAAGCACAGATACGCAGTATTTT
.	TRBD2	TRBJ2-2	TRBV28	CASTGTSGRAGTGELFF	TGTGCCAGCACCGGGACTAGCGGGAGGGCGGGCACCGGGGAGCTGTTTTTT